This T cell receptor (beta chain) was sequenced during a study of blood T cell repertoires in COVID-19. In the study overall: There were acute and convalescent COVID-19 samples, and they came from the United States, Italy and Spain. From T cells, B-cell-depleted T cells, or PBMCs came the material, which was cDNA or gDNA.

This clone was seen a single time. The CDR3 is 15 amino acids. V was pared by 3 bases and J by 2 bases, with 3 bases of the junction left unmatched. Germline V gene data show CDR1 as SGHRS and CDR2 as YFSETQ. The assay was immunoSEQ multiplex PCR, and TCRdb's table has in-frame clones only and misses some. Of about 130,000 clones in the sample, 86% were seen once. Enrollees, about 18 to 89 years old, lived in some 24 US areas. This TCR was recovered from a man aged 45-65 years who had recovered from COVID-19. Sequencing was carried out using PBMCs or T cells enriched from blood (not recorded which). The rearrangement uses TRBV5-1 and TRBJ1-3, with TRBD1 matching over 9 bases. The CDR3 loop reads CASSSGTGTGNTIYF. For the CDR3, the DNA is TGCGCCAGCAGCTCCGGGACAGGGACTGGAAACACCATATATTTT.